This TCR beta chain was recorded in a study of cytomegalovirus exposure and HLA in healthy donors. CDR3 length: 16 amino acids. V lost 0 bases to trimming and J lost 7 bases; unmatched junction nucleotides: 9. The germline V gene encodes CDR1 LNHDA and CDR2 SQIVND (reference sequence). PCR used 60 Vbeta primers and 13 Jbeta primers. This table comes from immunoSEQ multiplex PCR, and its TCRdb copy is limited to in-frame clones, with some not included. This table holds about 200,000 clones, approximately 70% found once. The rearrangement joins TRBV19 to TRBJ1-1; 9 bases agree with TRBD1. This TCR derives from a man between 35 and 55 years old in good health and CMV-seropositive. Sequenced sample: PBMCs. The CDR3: CASSIDPRTGENEAFF. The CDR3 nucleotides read TGTGCCAGTAGTATAGACCCCCGGACAGGGGAGAATGAAGCTTTCTTT.